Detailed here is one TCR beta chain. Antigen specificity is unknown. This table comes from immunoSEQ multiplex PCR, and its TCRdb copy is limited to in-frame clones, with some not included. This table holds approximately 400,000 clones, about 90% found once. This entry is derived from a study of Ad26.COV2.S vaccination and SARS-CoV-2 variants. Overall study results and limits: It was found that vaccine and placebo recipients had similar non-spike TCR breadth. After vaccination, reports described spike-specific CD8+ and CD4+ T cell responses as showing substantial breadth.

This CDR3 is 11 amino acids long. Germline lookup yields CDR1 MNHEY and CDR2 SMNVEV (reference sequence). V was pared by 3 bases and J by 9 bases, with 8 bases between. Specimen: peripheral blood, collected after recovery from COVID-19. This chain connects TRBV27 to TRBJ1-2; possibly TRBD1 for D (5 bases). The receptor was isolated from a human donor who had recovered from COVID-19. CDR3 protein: CASSFAGSYTF. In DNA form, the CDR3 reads TGTGCCAGCAGTTTTGCAGGGAGCTACACCTTC.